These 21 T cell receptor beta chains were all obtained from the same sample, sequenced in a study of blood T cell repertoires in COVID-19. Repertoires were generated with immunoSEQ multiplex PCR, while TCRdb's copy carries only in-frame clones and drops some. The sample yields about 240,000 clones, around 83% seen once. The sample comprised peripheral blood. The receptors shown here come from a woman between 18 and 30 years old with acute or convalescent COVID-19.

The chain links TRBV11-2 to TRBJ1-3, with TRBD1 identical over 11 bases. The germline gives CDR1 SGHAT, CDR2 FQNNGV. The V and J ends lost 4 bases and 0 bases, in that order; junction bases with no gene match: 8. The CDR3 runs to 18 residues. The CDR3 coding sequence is TGTGCCAGCAGCTACCACAGGACAGGGGGCATCTCTGGAAACACCATATATTTT. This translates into CASSYHRTGGISGNTIYF.

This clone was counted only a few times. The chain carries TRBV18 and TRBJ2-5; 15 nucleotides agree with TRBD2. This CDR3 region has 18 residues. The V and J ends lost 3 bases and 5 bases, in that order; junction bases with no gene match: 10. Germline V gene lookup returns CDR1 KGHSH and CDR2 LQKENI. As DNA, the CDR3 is TGTGCCAGCTCACCCGGACTAGCGGGAGGGCCACGCGGGGAGACCCAGTACTTC. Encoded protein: CASSPGLAGGPRGETQYF.

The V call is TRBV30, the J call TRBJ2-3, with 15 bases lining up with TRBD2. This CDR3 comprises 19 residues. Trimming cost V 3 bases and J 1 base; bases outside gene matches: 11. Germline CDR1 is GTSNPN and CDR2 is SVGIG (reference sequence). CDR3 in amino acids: CAWRAGTSGRTSGTDTQYF. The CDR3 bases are TGTGCCTGGAGGGCCGGGACTAGCGGGAGGACTTCAGGCACAGATACGCAGTATTTT.

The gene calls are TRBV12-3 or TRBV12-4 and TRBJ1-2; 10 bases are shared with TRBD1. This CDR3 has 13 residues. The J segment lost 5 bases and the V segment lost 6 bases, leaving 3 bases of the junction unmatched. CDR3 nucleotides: TGTGCCAGCAGAGGACAGGGGGATTATGGCTACACCTTC. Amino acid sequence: CASRGQGDYGYTF.

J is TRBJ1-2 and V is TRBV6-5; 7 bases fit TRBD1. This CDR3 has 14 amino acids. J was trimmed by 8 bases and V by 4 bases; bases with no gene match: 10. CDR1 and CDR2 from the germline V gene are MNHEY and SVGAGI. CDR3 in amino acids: CASSSPQGGWGYTF. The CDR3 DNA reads TGTGCCAGCAGTTCCCCCCAGGGGGGATGGGGCTACACCTTC.

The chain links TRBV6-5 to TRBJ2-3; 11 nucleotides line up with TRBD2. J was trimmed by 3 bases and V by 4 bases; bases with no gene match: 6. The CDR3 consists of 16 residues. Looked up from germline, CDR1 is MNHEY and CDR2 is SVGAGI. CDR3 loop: CASSLAGGPGTDTQYF. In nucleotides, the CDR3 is TGTGCCAGCAGTTTAGCGGGAGGGCCCGGAACAGATACGCAGTATTTT.

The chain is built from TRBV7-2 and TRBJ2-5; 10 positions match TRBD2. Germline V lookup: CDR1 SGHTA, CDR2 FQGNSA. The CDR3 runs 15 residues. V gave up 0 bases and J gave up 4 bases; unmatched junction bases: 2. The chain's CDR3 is CASSLALAGAETQYF. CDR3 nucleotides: TGTGCCAGCAGCTTAGCGCTAGCGGGAGCAGAGACCCAGTACTTC.

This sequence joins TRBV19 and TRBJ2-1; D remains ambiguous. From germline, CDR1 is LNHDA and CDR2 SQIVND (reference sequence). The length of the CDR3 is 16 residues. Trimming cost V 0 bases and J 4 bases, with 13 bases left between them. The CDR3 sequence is CASSIDPRPSYNEQFF. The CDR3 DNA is TGTGCCAGTAGTATAGATCCCAGGCCCTCTTACAATGAGCAGTTCTTC.

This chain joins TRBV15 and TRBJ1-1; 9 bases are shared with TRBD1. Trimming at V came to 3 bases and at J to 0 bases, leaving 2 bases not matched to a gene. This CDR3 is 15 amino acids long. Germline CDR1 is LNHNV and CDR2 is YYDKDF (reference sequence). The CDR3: CATSSDRGLNTEAFF. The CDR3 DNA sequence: TGTGCCACCAGCAGCGACAGGGGGTTGAACACTGAAGCTTTCTTT.

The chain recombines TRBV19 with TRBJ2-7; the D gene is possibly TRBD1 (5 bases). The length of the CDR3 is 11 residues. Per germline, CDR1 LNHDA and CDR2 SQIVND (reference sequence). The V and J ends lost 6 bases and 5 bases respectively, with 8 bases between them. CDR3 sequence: CASRGAHEQYF. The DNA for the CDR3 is TGTGCCAGTAGAGGGGCCCACGAGCAGTACTTC.

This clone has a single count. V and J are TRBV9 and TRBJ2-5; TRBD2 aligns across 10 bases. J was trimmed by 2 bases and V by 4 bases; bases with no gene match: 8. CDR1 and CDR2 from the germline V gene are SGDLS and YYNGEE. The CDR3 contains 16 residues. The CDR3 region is CASSTRTSGFQETQYF. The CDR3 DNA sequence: TGTGCCAGCAGCACACGGACTAGCGGTTTTCAAGAGACCCAGTACTTC. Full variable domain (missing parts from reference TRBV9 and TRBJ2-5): DSGVTQTPKHLITATGQRVTLRCSPRSGDLSVYWYQQSLDQGLQFLIQYYNGEERAKGNILERFSAQQFPDLHSELNLSSLELGDSALYFCASSTRTSGFQETQYFGPGTRLLVL.

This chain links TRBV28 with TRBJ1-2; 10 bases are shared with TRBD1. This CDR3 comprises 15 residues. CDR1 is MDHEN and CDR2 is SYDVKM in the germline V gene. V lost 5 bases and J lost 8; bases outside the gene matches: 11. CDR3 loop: CASSLGGQGIRGYTF. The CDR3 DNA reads TGTGCCAGCAGTCTGGGGGGACAGGGGATTCGCGGCTACACCTTC.

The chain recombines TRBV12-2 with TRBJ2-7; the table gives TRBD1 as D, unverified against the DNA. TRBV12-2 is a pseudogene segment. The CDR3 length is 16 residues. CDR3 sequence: CASRLGMTGGLYEQYF. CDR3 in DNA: TGTGCAAGTCGCTTAGGTATGACAGGGGGCTTGTACGAGCAGTACTTC.

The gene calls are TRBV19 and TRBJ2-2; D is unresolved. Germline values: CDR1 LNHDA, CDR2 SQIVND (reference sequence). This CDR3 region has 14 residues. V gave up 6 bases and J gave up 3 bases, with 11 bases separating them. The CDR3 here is CASRLQRDTGELFF. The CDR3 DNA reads TGTGCCAGTAGATTACAGAGAGACACCGGGGAGCTGTTTTTT.

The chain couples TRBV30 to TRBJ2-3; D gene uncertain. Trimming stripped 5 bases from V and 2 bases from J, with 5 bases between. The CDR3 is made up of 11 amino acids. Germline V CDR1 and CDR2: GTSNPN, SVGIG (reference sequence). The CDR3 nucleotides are TGTGCCTGGGATATCACAGATACGCAGTATTTT. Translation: CAWDITDTQYF. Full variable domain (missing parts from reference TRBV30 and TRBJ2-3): SQTIHQWPATLVQPVGSPLSLECTVEGTSNPNLYWYRQAAGRGLQLLFYSVGIGQISSEVPQNLSASRPQDRQFILSSKKLLLSDSGFYLCAWDITDTQYFGPGTRLTVL.

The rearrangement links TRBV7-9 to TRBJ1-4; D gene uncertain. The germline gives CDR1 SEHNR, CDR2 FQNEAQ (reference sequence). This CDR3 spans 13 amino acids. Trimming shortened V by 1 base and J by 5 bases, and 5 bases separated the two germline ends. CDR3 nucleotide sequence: TGTGCCAGCAGCTTAGAAGAGAATGAAAAACTGTTTTTT. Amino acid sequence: CASSLEENEKLFF.

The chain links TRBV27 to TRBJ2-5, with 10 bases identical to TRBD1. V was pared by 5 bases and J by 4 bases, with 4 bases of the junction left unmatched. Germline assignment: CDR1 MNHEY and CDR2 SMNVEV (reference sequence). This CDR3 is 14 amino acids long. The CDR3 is CASSPRTGGETQYF. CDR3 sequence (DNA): TGTGCCAGCAGTCCGCGGACAGGGGGAGAGACCCAGTACTTC.

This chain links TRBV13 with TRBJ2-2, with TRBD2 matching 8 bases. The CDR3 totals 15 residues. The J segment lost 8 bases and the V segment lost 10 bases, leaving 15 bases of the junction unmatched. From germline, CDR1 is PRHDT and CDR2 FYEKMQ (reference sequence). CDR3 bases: TGTGCCACCACAACCGGACTAGCTAGGCCGGGGGAGCTGTTTTTT. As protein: CATTTGLARPGELFF.

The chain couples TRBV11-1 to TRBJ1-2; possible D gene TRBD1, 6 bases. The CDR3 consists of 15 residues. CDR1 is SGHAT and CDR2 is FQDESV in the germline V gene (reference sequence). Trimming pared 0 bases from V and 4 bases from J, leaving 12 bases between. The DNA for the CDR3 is TGTGCCAGCAGCTTAGCCCTCGGGACACCCTATGGCTACACCTTC. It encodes CASSLALGTPYGYTF.

CDR3 DNA sequence: TGTGCCAGCAGAGAGACAGGGACCGGGGCCAACGTCCTGACTTTC. Encoded protein: CASRETGTGANVLTF. The chain couples TRBV6-5 to TRBJ2-6; 7 bases map to TRBD1. This CDR3 comprises 15 residues. The junction had 6 bases not matched to a gene; V was cut back by 6 bases and J by 4 bases. The germline V gene encodes CDR1 MNHEY and CDR2 SVGAGI.

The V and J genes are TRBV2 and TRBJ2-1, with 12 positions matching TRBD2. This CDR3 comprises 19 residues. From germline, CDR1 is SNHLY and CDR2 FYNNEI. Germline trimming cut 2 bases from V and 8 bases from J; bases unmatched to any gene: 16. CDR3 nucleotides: TGTGCCAGCAGTGAAACTGGTAGTGCTAGCGGGAGGGCCGGGGATGAGCAGTTCTTC. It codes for CASSETGSASGRAGDEQFF.